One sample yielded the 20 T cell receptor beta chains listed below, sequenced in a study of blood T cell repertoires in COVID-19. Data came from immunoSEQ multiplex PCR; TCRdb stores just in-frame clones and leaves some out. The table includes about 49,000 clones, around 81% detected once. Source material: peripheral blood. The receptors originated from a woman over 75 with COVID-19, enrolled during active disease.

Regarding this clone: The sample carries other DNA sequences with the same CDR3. The CDR3 sequence: CASRPGQGNEKLFF. The CDR3 region has the DNA TGTGCCAGCAGACCCGGACAGGGTAATGAAAAACTGTTTTTT. The chain uses TRBV6-5 and TRBJ1-4; 8 nucleotides agree with TRBD1. The CDR3 is 14 amino acids. V was clipped by 6 bases and J by 4 bases; unmatched bases: 4. CDR1 is MNHEY and CDR2 is SVGAGI in the germline V gene.

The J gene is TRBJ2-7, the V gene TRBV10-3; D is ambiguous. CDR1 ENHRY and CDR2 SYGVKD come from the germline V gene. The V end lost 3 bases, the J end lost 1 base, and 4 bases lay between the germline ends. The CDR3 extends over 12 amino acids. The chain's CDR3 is CAISDNSYEQYF. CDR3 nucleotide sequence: TGTGCCATCAGTGATAATTCCTACGAGCAGTACTTC.

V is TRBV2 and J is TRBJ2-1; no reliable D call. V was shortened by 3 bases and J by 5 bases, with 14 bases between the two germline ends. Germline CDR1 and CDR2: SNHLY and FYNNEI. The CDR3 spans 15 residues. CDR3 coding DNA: TGTGCCAGCAGTGAGGAGCTAGTGTGGGACAATGAGCAGTTCTTC. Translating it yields CASSEELVWDNEQFF.

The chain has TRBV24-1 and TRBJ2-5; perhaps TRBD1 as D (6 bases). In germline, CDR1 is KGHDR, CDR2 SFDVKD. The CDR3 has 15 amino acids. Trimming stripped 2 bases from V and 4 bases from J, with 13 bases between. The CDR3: CATSDSGVVPETQYF. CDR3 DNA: TGTGCCACCAGTGATTCAGGGGTGGTCCCAGAGACCCAGTACTTC.

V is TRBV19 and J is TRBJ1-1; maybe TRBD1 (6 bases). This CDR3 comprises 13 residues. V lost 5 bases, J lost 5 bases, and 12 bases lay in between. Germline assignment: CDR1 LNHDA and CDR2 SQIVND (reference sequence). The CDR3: CASSAGVRTEAFF. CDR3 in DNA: TGTGCCAGTAGTGCAGGGGTTCGGACTGAAGCTTTCTTT.

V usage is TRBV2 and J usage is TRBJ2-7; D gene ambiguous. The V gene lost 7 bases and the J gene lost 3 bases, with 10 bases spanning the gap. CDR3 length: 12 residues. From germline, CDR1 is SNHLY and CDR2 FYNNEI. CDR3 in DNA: TGTGCCAGCACTTCTCTTTTCTACGAGCAGTACTTC. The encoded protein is CASTSLFYEQYF. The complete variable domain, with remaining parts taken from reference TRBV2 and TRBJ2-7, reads EPEVTQTPSHQVTQMGQEVILRCVPISNHLYFYWYRQILGQKVEFLVSFYNNEISEKSEIFDDQFSVERPDGSNFTLKIRSTKLEDSAMYFCASTSLFYEQYFGPGTRLTVT.

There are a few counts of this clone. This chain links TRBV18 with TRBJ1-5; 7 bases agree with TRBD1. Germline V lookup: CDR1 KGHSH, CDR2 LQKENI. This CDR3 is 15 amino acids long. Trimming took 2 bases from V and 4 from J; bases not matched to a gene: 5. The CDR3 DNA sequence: TGTGCCAGCTCACCAGACAGGGTCCCTAATCAGCCCCAGCATTTT. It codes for CASSPDRVPNQPQHF.

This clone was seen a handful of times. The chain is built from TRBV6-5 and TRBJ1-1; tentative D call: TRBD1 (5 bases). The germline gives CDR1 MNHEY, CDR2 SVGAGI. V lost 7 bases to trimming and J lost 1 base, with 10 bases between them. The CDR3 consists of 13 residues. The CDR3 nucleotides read TGTGCCAGCACTCGAACAGGGAACACTGAAGCTTTCTTT. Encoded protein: CASTRTGNTEAFF.

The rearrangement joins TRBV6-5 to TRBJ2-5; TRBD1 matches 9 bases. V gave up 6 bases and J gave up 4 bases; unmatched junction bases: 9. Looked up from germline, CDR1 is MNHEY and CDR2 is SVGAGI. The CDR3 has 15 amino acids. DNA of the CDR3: TGTGCCAGCAGCCCGGGACAGGGCGACCGAGAGACCCAGTACTTC. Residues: CASSPGQGDRETQYF.

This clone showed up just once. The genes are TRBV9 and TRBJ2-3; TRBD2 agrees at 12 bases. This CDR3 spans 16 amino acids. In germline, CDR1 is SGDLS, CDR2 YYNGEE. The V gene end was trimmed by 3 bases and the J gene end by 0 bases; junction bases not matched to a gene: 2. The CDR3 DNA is TGTGCCAGCAGCGGACTAGCGGGAGATAGCACAGATACGCAGTATTTT. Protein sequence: CASSGLAGDSTDTQYF.

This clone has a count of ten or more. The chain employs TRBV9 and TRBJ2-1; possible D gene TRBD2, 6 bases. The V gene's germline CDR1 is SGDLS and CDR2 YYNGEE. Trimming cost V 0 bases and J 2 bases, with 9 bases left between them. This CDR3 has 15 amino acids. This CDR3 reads CASSVDSGAYNEQFF. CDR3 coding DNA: TGTGCCAGCAGCGTAGATAGCGGAGCCTACAATGAGCAGTTCTTC.

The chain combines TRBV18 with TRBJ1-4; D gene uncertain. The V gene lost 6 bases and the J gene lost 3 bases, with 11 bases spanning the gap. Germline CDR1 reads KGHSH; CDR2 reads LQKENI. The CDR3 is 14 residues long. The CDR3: CASSRQRPNEKLFF. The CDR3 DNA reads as TGTGCCAGCTCCCGCCAGCGGCCTAATGAAAAACTGTTTTTT.

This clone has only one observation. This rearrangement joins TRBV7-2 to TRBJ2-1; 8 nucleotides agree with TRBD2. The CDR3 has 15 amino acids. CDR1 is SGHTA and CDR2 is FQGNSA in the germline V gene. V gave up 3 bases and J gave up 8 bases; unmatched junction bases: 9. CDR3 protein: CASSFPGLGDYEQFF. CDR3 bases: TGTGCCAGCAGCTTCCCGGGACTAGGGGACTATGAGCAGTTCTTC.

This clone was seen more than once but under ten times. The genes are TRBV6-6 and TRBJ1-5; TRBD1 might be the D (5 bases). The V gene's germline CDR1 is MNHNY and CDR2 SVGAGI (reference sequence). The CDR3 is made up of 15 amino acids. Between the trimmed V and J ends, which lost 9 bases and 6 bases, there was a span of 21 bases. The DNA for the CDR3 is TGTGCCAGTCTTCGAGGGGAGGGTGGGGGTCAGCCCCAGCATTTT. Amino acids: CASLRGEGGGQPQHF.

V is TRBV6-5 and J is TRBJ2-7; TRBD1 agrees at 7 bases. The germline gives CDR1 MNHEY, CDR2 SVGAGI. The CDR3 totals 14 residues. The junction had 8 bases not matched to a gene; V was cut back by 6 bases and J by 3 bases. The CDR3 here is CASRTTGRGYEQYF. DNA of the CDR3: TGTGCCAGCAGGACGACAGGGCGCGGCTACGAGCAGTACTTC.

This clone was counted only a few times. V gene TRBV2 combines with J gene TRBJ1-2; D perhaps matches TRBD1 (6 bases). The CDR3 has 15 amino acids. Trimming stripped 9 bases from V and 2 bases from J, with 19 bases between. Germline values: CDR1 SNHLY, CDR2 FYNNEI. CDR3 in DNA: TGTGCCAGGACTAGCACTCCGACAGGAAACTATGGCTACACCTTC. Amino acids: CARTSTPTGNYGYTF.

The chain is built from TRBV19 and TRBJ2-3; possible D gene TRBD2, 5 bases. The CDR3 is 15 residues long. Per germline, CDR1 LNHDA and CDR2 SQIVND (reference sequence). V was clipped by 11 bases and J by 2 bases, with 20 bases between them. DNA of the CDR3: TGTGCCTGCACCGTAGGGCTAGCCGCCACAGATACGCAGTATTTT. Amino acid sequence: CACTVGLAATDTQYF.

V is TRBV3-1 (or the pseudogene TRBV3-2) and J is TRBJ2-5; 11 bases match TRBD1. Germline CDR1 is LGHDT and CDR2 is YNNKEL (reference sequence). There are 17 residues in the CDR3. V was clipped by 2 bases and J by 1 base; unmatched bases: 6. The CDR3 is CASSQLGTGGFQETQYF. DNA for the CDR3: TGTGCCAGCAGCCAATTAGGGACAGGGGGATTCCAAGAGACCCAGTACTTC.

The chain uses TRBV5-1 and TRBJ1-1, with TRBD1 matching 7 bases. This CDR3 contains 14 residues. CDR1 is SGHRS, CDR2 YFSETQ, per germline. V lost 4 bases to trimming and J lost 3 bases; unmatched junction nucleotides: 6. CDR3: CASSQTGSHTEAFF. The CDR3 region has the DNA TGCGCCAGCAGCCAGACAGGGTCGCACACTGAAGCTTTCTTT.

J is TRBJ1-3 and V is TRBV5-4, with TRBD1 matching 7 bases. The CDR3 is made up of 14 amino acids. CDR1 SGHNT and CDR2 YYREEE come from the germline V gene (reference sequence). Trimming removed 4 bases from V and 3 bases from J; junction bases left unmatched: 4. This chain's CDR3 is CASSQTGSGNTIYF. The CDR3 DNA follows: TGTGCCAGCAGCCAGACAGGGAGTGGAAACACCATATATTTT.